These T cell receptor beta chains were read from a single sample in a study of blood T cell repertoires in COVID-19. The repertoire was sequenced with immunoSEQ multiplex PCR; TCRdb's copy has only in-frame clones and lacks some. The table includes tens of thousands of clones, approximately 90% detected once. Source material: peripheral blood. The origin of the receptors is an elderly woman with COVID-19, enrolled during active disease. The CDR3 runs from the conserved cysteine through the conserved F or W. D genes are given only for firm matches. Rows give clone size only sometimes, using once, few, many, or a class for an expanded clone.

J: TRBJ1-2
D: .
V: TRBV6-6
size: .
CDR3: CASSYGLVGYTF
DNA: TGTGCCAGCAGTTACGGACTAGTGGGCTACACCTTC

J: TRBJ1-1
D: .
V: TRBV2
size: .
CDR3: CASSSARGNTEAFF
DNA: TGTGCCAGCAGTTCTGCTAGGGGGAACACTGAAGCTTTCTTT

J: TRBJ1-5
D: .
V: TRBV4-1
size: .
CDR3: CASSQASGGQPQHF
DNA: TGCGCCAGCAGCCAAGCCAGCGGGGGACAGCCCCAGCATTTT

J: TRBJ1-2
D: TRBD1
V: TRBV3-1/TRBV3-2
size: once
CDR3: CASSQGGQLRKIYGYTF
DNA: TGTGCCAGCAGCCAAGGGGGACAGCTTCGGAAGATCTATGGCTACACCTTC

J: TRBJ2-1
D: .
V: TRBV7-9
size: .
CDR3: CASSISDEQFF
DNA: TGTGCCAGCAGCATTTCCGATGAGCAGTTCTTC

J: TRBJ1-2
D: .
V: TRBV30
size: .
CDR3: CACNWGPDYGYTF
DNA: TGTGCCTGCAACTGGGGGCCCGACTATGGCTACACCTTC

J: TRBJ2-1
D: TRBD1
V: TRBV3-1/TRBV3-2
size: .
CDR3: CASSLDRGFLNEQFF
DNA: TGTGCCAGCAGCCTGGACAGGGGATTCTTGAATGAGCAGTTCTTC

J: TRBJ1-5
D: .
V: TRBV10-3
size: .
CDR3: CAISEVQGGNQPQHF
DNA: TGTGCCATCAGTGAGGTACAGGGCGGCAATCAGCCCCAGCATTTT

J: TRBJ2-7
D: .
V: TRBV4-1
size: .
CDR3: CASSQQQGFGEQYF
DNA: TGCGCCAGCAGCCAACAACAGGGTTTCGGGGAGCAGTACTTC

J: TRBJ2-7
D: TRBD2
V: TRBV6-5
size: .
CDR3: CASSDRGVGEQYF
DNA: TGTGCCAGCAGCGATCGGGGGGTGGGCGAGCAGTACTTC

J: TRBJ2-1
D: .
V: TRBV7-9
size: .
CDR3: CASSTVQGHNEQFF
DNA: TGTGCCAGCAGCACGGTTCAGGGGCACAATGAGCAGTTCTTC

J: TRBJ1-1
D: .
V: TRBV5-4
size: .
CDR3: CASSLDPGGTEAFF
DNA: TGTGCCAGCAGCTTGGACCCGGGTGGCACTGAAGCTTTCTTT

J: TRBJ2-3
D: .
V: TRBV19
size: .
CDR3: CASSFIFTRSTDTQYF
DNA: TGTGCCAGTAGTTTCATTTTTACTCGAAGCACAGATACGCAGTATTTT

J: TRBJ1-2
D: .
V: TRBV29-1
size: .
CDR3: CSALGAGPGYTF
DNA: TGCAGCGCATTGGGGGCTGGGCCTGGCTACACCTTC

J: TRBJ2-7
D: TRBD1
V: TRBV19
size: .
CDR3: CASSPGDRGEQYF
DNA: TGTGCCAGTAGCCCTGGGGACAGGGGCGAGCAGTACTTC

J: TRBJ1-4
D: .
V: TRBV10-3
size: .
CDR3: CAISVGQRTRNEKLFF
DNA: TGTGCCATCAGTGTAGGACAACGTACACGTAATGAAAAACTGTTTTTT

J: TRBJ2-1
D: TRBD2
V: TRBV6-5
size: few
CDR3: CASQRGQTYNEQFF
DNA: TGTGCCAGCCAGCGGGGGCAGACCTACAATGAGCAGTTCTTC

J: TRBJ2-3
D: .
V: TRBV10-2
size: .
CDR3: CASRGLLAQYF
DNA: TGCGCCAGCCGAGGGCTGTTGGCGCAGTATTTT

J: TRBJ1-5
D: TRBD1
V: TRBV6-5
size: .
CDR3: CASSYSGQGKQPQHF
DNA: TGTGCCAGCAGTTACTCCGGACAGGGCAAACAGCCCCAGCATTTT

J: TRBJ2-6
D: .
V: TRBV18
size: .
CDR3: CASSPISGQAGANVLTF
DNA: TGTGCCAGCTCTCCAATAAGCGGGCAGGCTGGGGCCAACGTCCTGACTTTC

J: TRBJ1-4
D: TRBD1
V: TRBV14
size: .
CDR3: CASSHSLTGRGEKLFF
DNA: TGTGCCAGCAGCCATTCCTTGACAGGGAGAGGCGAAAAACTGTTTTTT

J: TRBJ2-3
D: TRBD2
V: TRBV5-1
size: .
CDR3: CASSAGLGGTDTQYF
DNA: TGCGCCAGCAGCGCGGGACTAGGAGGCACAGATACGCAGTATTTT

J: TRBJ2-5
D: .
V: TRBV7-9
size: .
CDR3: CASSPTVYQETQYF
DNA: TGTGCCAGCAGCCCCACAGTGTACCAAGAGACCCAGTACTTC

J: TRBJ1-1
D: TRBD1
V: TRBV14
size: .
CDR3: CASSHGQGKAFF
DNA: TGTGCCAGCAGCCACGGACAGGGTAAAGCTTTCTTT

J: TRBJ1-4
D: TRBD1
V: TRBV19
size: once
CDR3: CASRAWTGGDEKLFF
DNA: TGTGCCAGTAGAGCTTGGACAGGTGGAGATGAAAAACTGTTTTTT

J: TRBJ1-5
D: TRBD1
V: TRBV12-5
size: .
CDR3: CASGLTGTGGNQPQHF
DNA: TGTGCTAGTGGCTTAACCGGGACAGGGGGCAATCAGCCCCAGCATTTT

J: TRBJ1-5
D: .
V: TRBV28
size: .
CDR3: CASSLLQGQPQHF
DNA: TGTGCCAGCAGTCTGCTTCAGGGACAGCCCCAGCATTTT

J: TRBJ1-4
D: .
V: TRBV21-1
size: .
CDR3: CASSKALSSMTNEKLFF
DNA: TGTGCCAGCAGCAAAGCGCTGAGTTCGATGACTAATGAAAAACTGTTTTTT

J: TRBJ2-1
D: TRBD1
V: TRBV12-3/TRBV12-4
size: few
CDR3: CASSLALRGKFF
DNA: TGTGCCAGCAGTTTAGCGCTCAGGGGGAAGTTCTTC

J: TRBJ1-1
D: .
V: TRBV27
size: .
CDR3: CASSPPSWYGNTEAFF
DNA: TGTGCCAGCAGTCCTCCGAGTTGGTATGGTAACACTGAAGCTTTCTTT

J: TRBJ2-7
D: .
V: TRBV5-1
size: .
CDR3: CASSLATGINEQYF
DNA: TGCGCCAGCAGCTTAGCAACAGGGATCAACGAGCAGTACTTC

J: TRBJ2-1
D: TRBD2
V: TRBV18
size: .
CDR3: CASSPLIAGGYNEQFF
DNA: TGTGCCAGCTCACCACTCATAGCGGGGGGATACAATGAGCAGTTCTTC

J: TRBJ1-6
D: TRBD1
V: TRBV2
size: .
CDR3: CASRGQGISPLHF
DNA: TGTGCCAGCAGGGGACAGGGGATTTCACCCCTCCACTTT

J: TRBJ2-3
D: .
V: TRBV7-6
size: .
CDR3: CASSLATLTSTDTQYF
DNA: TGTGCCAGCAGCTTAGCGACCCTGACTAGCACAGATACGCAGTATTTT

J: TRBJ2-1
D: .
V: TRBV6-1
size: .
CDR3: CASSEPRRNEQFF
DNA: TGTGCCAGCAGTGAACCCCGGCGGAATGAGCAGTTCTTC

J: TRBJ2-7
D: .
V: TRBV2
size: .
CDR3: CASSWGVPRYEQYF
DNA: TGTGCCAGCAGTTGGGGCGTTCCTCGGTACGAGCAGTACTTC

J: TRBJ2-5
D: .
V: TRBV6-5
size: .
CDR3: CASSYSFPETQYF
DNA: TGTGCCAGCAGTTACTCTTTTCCGGAGACCCAGTACTTC

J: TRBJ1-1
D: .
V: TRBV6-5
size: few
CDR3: CASRTPRALNTEAFF
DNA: TGTGCCAGCAGAACTCCCAGGGCGCTGAACACTGAAGCTTTCTTT

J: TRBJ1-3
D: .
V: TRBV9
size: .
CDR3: CASSDRDKGNTIYF
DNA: TGTGCCAGCAGCGATCGGGACAAAGGAAACACCATATATTTT

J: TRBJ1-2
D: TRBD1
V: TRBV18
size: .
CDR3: CASQPGGLYGYTF
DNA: TGTGCCAGCCAGCCAGGGGGCCTCTATGGCTACACCTTC

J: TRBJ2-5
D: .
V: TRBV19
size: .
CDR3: CASSITERQETQYF
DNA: TGTGCCAGTAGTATAACAGAACGTCAAGAGACCCAGTACTTC

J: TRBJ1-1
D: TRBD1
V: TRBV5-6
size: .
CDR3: CASSDPTGTANTEAFF
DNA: TGTGCCAGCAGCGACCCTACCGGGACAGCGAACACTGAAGCTTTCTTT

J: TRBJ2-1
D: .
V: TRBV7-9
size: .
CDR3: CASSSRLPEQFF
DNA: TGTGCCAGCAGCTCAAGACTCCCAGAGCAGTTCTTC

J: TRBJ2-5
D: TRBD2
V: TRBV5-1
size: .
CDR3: CASSPAAGGYQETQYF
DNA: TGCGCCAGCAGCCCGGCGGCGGGGGGGTACCAAGAGACCCAGTACTTC

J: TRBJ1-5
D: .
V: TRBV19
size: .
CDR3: CASSLGPGTGGNQPQHF
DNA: TGTGCCAGTAGTCTTGGCCCCGGGACGGGGGGCAATCAGCCCCAGCATTTT

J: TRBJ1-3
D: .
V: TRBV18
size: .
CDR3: CASSAGAGNTIYF
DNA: TGTGCCAGCTCAGCCGGGGCTGGAAACACCATATATTTT

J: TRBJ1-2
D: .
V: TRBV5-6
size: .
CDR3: CASSLVNREHGYTF
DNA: TGTGCCAGCAGCTTGGTTAACAGGGAGCATGGCTACACCTTC

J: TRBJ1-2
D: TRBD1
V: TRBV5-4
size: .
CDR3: CASSLADRVLNGYTF
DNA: TGTGCCAGCAGCTTGGCCGACAGGGTCTTAAATGGCTACACCTTC

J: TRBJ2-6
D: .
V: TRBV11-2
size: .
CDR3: CASSLVSRGLSGANVLTF
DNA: TGTGCCAGCAGCTTAGTAAGCAGGGGCCTCTCTGGGGCCAACGTCCTGACTTTC

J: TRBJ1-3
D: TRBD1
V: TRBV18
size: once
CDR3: CASSPETGRNTIYF
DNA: TGTGCCAGCTCACCCGAGACAGGGCGAAACACCATATATTTT

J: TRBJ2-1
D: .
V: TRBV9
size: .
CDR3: CASSVGVTRYNEQFF
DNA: TGTGCCAGCAGCGTAGGGGTGACTAGATACAATGAGCAGTTCTTC

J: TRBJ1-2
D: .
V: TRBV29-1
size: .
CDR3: CSVDTDGYTF
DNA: TGCAGCGTTGATACGGATGGCTACACCTTC

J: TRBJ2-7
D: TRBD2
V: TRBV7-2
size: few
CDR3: CASSDLAGSNEQYF
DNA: TGTGCCAGCAGCGATCTAGCGGGGTCTAACGAGCAGTACTTC